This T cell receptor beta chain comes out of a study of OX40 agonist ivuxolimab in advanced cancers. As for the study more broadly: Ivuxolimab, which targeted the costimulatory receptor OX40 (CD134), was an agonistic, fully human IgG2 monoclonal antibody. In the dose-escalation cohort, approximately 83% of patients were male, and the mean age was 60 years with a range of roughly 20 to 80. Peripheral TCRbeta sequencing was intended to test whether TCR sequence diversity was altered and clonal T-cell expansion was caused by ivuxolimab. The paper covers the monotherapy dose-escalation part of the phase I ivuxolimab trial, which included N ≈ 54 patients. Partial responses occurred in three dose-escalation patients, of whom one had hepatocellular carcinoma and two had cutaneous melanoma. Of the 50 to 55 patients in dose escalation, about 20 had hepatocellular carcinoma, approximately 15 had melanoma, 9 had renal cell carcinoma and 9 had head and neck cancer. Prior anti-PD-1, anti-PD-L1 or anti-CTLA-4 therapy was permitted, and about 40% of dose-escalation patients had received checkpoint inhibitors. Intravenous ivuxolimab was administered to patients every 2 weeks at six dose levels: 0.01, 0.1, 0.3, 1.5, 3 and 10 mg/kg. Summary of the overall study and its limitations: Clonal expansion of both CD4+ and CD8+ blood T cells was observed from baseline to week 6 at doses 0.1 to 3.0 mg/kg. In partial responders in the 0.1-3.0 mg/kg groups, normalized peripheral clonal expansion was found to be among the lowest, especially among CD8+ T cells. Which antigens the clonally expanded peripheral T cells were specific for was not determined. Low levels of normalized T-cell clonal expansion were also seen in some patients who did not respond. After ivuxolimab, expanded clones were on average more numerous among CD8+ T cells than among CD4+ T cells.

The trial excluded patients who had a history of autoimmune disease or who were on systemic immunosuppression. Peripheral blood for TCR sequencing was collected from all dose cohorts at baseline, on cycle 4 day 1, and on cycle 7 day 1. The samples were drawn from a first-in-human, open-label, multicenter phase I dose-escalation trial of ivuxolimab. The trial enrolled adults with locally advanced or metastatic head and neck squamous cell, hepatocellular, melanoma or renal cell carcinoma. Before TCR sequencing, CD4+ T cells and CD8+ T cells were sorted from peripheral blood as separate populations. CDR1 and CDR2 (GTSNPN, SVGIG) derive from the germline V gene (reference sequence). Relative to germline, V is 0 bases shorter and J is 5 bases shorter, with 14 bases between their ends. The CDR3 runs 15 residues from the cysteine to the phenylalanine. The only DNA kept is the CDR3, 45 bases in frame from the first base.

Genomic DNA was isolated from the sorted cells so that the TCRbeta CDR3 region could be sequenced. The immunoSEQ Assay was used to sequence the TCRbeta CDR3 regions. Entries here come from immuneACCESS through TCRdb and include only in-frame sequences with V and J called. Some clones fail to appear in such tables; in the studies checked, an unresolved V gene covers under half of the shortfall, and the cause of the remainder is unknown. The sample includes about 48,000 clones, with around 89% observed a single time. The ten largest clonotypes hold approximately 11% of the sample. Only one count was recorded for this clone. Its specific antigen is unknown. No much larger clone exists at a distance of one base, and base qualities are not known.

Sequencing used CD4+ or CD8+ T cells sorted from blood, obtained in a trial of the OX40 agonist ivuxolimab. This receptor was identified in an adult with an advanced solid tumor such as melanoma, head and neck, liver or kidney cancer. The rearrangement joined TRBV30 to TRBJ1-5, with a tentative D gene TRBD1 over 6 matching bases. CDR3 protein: CAWSVNWGPDQPQHF. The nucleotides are TGTGCCTGGAGTGTAAATTGGGGGCCGGATCAGCCCCAGCATTTT.